The clone carrying this T cell receptor beta chain appeared many times. As yet, its antigen is unknown. The data stem from a study of CD8+CD57+ T cells in acquired aplastic anemia. The study's findings and limits: Patients and controls had in common 25 to 30 CD8+ CDR3 sequences. Significant differences in CD8+ Simpson's diversity were not observed between patients and controls.

CDR1 DFQATT and CDR2 SNEGSKA come from the germline V gene (reference sequence). This CDR3 region has 16 residues. The junction had 8 bases not matched to a gene; V was cut back by 0 bases and J by 5 bases. Sequenced patients had shown CD8+CD57+ cell expansion by flow cytometry. Severe acquired aplastic anemia affected all patients. Genomic DNA served as template for TCR beta VDJ and CDR3 profiling. TCRdb itself ran the reads through MiXCR, one entry per CDR3 protein. The table records about 160,000 distinct CDR3 sequences, more than 40% of them present only once. The source material was sorted CD4+, CD8+, or CD8+CD57+ T cells (not recorded which) from PBMCs. The V and J genes are TRBV20-1 and TRBJ2-2; TRBD2 aligns across 8 bases. The source of this sequence is a human donor with aplastic anemia. The CDR3 reads CSARDSGTSLTGELFF. In DNA form, the CDR3 reads TGCAGTGCTAGAGATTCCGGGACTAGTCTTACCGGGGAGCTGTTTTTT.